This T cell receptor (beta chain) was obtained from a study of tumor-infiltrating lymphocytes in primary liver carcinoma. General study results and limits: Less overlap was seen in tumor-adjacent and tumor-blood pairs than in tumor region pairs.

In the case of this clonotype: Antigen: not known. Its ends do not fully match the called genes, so a read error is possible.

Both RNA and DNA were isolated together from about 21-30 mg of bulk tissue that had not been sorted. Patients diagnosed with primary liver carcinoma received treatment through surgical resection. TCR beta cDNA was prepared out of about 530 ng total RNA by means of a constant-region primer. Libraries of TCR beta came from three nested multiplex PCR rounds with slightly modified ARM-PCR. The two initial PCR rounds, about 9 cycles each, used TRBV1-TRBV30 forward and C-beta reverse primers. TCRdb used MiXCR to reprocess the multiplex PCR reads, holding one entry per CDR3 protein. The profile shows around 190,000 distinct CDR3 sequences, around 81% of them singletons. The CDR3 has 15 amino acids. Germline CDR1 is MDHEN and CDR2 is SYDVKM.

The sequence was obtained from a man aged 35-49 years with primary liver carcinoma and hepatitis B virus infection. Sequenced material: tumor tissue from primary liver carcinoma. This chain uses TRBV28 with TRBJ2-7; TRBD2 aligns across 11 bases. The CDR3 coding sequence is TGTGCCAGCTGTTTTACTAGCGGGAGCTCCTACGAGCAGTACTTC. Residues: CASCFTSGSSYEQYF.